This note documents a single T cell receptor (beta chain) sequence. Its antigen remains unknown. PCR primers comprised 60 Vbeta and 13 Jbeta primers. Method: immunoSEQ multiplex PCR; TCRdb's copy keeps in-frame clones and lacks some. The sample comprises about 300,000 clones, about nine tenths of which are singletons, and 3.5% to 4.5% rests with the top ten. The sample originates from a study of cytomegalovirus exposure and HLA in healthy donors. Findings and caveats of the study: A few V segments could not be told apart, such as TRBV6-2 and TRBV6-3, and were left out. CMV serostatus alone was available as immune exposure information. Through in vitro validation, a few CMV-associated chains were shown to be specific for CMV antigens.

This CDR3 has 11 amino acids. The germline V and J ends were trimmed by 7 bases and 6 bases, with 9 bases remaining between them. Germline CDR1 reads MDHEN; CDR2 reads SYDVKM. The sequencing sample was made of PBMCs. The gene calls are TRBV28 and TRBJ1-2; D gene uncertain. This sequence was found in a man aged 35 to 55 in good health and CMV-seropositive. The CDR3: CASTAPDGYTF. The CDR3 nucleotides are TGTGCCAGCACCGCCCCGGATGGCTACACCTTC.